This TCR beta chain was sequenced for a study of blood T cell repertoires in COVID-19 (dated by TCRdb to about 2020). About the investigation overall: Samples covering the acute and convalescent phases of COVID-19 were provided by collaborators in the United States, Italy and Spain. The material from the prospective study consisted of cDNA or gDNA derived from T cells, B-cell-depleted T cells, or PBMCs. Deeply sampled blood TCRbeta repertoires from subjects exposed to, actively infected with, or recovered from COVID-19 were included in the dataset. The repertoires were released in a freely available public database meant as a resource for research on the immune response to SARS-CoV-2. Samples were obtained from the ongoing ImmuneRACE study (first 160 participants) and from about 1,300 subjects provided by 6 global collaborators. The sample metadata nearly always contained a de-identified subject ID, COVID-19 status, age in years and sex. Where available, HLA class I and class II types were obtained from metadata supplied by the sample provider rather than from assay-based typing.

The study at large found these results: How much clinical and demographic metadata was included differed by source and by participant, and the metadata was provided uncurated.

In the prospective study, participants were 18 to 89 years old, resided in about two dozen geographic areas of the United States, and were enrolled through a virtual design. In the prospective study, cohorts were assigned on the basis of participant-reported clinical history obtained from a screening survey and a study questionnaire. Recovered participants in ImmuneRACE Cohort 3 were defined as having two consecutive negative NP/OP PCR tests, clearance from a healthcare professional, or resolution of symptoms. In the prospective study, whole blood, serum and a nasopharyngeal or oropharyngeal swab were collected from each participant by mobile phlebotomists. Participants in the prospective study had the option to provide additional blood draws and questionnaires over a 2-month period. Prospective study blood samples were shipped either frozen or at room temperature before DNA extraction. TCRbeta CDR3 regions were amplified from genomic DNA using the immunoSEQ Assay, a bias-controlled multiplex PCR. Under the source paper's analysis protocol: Within the assay, amplification of reference gene primers was used to estimate how many nucleated cells each sample contained. Sequence reads were collapsed and filtered to measure the absolute abundance of every unique TCRbeta CDR3 rearrangement. For each sample, productive Simpson clonality was calculated as the square root of Simpson's diversity index across productive rearrangements. Drawn from immuneACCESS, this table holds only the in-frame rearrangements with V and J called that TCRdb kept. Clones are partly lost; checked studies trace under half to an unresolved V gene and leave the rest unexplained. V and J calls and clone size are those listed in that table; D and trimming were worked out from the DNA. A total of about 380,000 clones appear in this sample, more than 75% of them only once. The ten largest account for under 1.5% of the sample.

For CDR1 and CDR2, the germline V gene lists SGHDT and YYEEEE. Compared with germline, V lacks 6 bases and J lacks 6 bases; bases without a gene match: 9. Including the terminal cysteine and phenylalanine, the CDR3 comprises 15 residues. This entry keeps only the CDR3 DNA: 45 bases, framed from base 1. Concerning this clone: What this receptor recognizes is not known. Base qualities are not recorded, but no much larger clone differs from it by a single base.

Sequenced sample: PBMCs or T cells enriched from blood (not recorded which). The receptor chain draws on TRBV5-6 and TRBJ1-6, with 7 bases in between that match TRBD1. This clonotype was obtained from a man aged 30 to 45 who had recovered from COVID-19. The base sequence is TGTGCCAGCACTTTACAGGGGCCGGGTAATTCACCCCTCCACTTT. Its amino acids are CASTLQGPGNSPLHF.